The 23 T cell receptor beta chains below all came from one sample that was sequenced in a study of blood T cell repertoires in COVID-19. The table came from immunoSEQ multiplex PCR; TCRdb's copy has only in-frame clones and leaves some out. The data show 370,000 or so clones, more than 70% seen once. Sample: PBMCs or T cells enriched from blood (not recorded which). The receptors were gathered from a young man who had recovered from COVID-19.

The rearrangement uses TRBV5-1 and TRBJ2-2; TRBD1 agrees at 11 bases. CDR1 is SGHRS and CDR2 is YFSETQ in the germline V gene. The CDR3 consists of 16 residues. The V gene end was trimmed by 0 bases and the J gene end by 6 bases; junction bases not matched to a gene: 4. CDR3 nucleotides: TGCGCCAGCAGCTTGGCGGGACAGGGGGTTCCCGGGGAGCTGTTTTTT. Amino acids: CASSLAGQGVPGELFF.

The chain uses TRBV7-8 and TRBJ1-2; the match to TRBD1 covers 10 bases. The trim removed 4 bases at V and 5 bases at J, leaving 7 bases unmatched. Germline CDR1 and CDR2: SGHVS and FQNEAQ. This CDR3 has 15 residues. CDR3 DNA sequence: TGTGCCAGCAGCTCACGGGACAGGGGCATATATGGCTACACCTTC. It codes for CASSSRDRGIYGYTF.

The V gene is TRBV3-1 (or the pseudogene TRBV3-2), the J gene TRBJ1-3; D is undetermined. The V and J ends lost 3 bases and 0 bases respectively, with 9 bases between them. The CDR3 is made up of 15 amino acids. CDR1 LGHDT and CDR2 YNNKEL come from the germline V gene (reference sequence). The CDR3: CASSQTKSSGNTIYF. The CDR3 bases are TGTGCCAGCAGCCAGACAAAGAGCTCTGGAAACACCATATATTTT.

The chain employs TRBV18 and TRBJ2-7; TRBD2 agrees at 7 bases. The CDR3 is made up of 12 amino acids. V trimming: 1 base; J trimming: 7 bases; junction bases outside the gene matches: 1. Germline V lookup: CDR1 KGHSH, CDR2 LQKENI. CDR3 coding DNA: TGTGCCAGCTCACCACGGGGGGGGGAGCAGTACTTC. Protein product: CASSPRGGEQYF.

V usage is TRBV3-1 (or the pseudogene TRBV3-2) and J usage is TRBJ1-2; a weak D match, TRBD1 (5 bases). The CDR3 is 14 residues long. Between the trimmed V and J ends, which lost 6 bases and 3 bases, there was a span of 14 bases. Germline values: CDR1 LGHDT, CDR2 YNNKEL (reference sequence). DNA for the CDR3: TGTGCCAGCAGTCAGGGAAACGGAGACTATGGCTACACCTTC. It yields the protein CASSQGNGDYGYTF.

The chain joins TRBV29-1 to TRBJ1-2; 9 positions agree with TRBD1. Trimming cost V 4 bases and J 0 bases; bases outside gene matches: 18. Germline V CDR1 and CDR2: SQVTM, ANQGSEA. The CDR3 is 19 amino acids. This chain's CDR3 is CSVGVGTGQAGLSNYGYTF. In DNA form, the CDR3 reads TGCAGCGTTGGAGTGGGGACAGGGCAAGCCGGATTATCTAACTATGGCTACACCTTC.

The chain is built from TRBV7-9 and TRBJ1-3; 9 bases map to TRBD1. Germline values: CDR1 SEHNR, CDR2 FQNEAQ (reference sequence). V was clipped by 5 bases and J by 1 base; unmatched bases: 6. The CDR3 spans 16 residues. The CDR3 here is CASSQQGASSGNTIYF. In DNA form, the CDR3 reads TGTGCCAGCAGCCAACAGGGGGCTTCATCTGGAAACACCATATATTTT.

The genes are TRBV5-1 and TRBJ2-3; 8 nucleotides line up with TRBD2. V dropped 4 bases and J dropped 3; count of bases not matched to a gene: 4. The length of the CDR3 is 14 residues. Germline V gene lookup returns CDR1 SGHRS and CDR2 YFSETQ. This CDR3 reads CASSLGGATDTQYF. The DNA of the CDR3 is TGCGCCAGCAGCCTCGGGGGGGCGACAGATACGCAGTATTTT.

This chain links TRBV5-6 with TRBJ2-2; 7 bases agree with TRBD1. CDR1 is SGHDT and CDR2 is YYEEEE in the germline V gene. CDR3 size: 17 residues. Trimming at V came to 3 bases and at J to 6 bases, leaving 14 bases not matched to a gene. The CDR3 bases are TGTGCCAGCAGCTGGGGACAGCCAATGACCCGCTCCGGGGAGCTGTTTTTT. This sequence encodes CASSWGQPMTRSGELFF.

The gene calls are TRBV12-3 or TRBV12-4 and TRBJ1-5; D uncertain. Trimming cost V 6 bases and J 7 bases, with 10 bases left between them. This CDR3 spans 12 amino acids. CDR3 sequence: CASSYYGQPQHF. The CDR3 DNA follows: TGTGCCAGCAGCTACTACGGGCAGCCCCAGCATTTT.

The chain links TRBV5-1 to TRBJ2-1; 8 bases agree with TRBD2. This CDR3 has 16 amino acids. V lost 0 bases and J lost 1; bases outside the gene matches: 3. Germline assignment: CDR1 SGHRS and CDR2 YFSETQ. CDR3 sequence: CASSLVGLDSYNEQFF. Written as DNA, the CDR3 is TGCGCCAGCAGCTTGGTGGGACTAGATTCCTACAATGAGCAGTTCTTC.

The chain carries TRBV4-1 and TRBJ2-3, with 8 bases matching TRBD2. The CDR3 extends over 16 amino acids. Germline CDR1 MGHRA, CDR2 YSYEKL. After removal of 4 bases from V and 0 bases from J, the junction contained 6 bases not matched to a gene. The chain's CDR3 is CASSLIGLASTDTQYF. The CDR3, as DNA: TGCGCCAGCAGCCTTATAGGACTAGCTAGCACAGATACGCAGTATTTT.

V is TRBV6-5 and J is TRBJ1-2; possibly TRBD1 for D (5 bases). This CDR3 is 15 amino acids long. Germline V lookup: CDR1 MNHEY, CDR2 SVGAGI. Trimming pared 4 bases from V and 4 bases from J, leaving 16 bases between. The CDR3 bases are TGTGCCAGCAGTTCCACCGTTGCAGGGCGCTATGGCTACACCTTC. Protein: CASSSTVAGRYGYTF.

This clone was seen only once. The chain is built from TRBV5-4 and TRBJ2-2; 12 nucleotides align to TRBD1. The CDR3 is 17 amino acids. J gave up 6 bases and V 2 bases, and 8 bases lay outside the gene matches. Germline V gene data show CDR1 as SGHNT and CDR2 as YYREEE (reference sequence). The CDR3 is CASSFGSGTGGSGELFF. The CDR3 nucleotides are TGTGCCAGCAGCTTCGGCAGCGGGACAGGGGGCTCCGGGGAGCTGTTTTTT.

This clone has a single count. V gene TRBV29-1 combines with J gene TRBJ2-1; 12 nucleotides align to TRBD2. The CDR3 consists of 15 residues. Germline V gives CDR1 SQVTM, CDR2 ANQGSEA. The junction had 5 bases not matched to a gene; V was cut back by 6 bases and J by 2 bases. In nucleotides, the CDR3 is TGCAGCGTGGACCTAGCGGGGGGGGCCTACAATGAGCAGTTCTTC. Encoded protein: CSVDLAGGAYNEQFF.

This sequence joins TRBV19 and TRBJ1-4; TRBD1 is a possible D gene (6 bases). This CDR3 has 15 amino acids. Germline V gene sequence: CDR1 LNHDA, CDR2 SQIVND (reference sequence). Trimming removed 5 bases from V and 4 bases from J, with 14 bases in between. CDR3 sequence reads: CASSARGSVNEKLFF. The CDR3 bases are TGTGCCAGTAGTGCCAGGGGATCAGTTAATGAAAAACTGTTTTTT.

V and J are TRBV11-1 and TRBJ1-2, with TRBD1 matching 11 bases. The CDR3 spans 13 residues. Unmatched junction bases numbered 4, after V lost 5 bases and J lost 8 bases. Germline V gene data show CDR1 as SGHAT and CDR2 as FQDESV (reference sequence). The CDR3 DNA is TGTGCCAGCAGCCTCGGACAGGGGGCAGGCTACACCTTC. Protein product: CASSLGQGAGYTF. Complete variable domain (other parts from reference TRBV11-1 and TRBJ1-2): EAEVAQSPRYKITEKSQAVAFWCDPISGHATLYWYRQILGQGPELLVQFQDESVVDDSQLPKDRFSAERLKGVDSTLKIQPAELGDSAMYLCASSLGQGAGYTFGSGTRLTVV.

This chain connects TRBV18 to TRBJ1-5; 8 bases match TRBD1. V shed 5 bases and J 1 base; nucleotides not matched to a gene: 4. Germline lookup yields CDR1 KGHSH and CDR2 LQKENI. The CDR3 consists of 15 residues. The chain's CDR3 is CASSSQGASNQPQHF. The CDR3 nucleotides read TGTGCCAGCTCATCTCAGGGGGCCAGCAATCAGCCCCAGCATTTT.

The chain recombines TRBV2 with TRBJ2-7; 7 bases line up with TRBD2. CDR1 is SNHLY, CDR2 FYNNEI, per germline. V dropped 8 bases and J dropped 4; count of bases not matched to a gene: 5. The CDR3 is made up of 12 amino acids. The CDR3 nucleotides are TGTGCCAGCCGGTTCGGGGGGTACGAGCAGTACTTC. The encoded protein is CASRFGGYEQYF. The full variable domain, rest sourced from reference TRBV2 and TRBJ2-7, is EPEVTQTPSHQVTQMGQEVILRCVPISNHLYFYWYRQILGQKVEFLVSFYNNEISEKSEIFDDQFSVERPDGSNFTLKIRSTKLEDSAMYFCASRFGGYEQYFGPGTRLTVT.

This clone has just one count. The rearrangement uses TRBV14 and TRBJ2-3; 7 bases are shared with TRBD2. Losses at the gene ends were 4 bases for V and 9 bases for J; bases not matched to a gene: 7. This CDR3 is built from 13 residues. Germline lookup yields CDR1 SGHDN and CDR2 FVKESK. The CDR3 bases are TGTGCCAGCAGCCCCACCTTGGGGGGGACGCAGTATTTT. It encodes CASSPTLGGTQYF. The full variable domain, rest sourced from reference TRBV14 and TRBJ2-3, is EAGVTQFPSHSVIEKGQTVTLRCDPISGHDNLYWYRRVMGKEIKFLLHFVKESKQDESGMPNNRFLAERTGGTYSTLKVQPAELEDSGVYFCASSPTLGGTQYFGPGTRLTVL.

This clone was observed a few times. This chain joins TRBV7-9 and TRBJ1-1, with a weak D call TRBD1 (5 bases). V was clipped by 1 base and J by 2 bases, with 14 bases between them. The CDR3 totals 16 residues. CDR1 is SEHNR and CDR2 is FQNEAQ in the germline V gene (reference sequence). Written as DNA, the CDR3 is TGTGCCAGCAGCTTAGGTGAGGGGCGGGGAAACACTGAAGCTTTCTTT. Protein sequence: CASSLGEGRGNTEAFF.

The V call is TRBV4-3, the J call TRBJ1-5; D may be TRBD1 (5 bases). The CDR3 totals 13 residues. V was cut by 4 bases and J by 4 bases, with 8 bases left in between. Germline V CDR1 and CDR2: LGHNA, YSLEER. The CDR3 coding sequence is TGCGCCAGCAGCCCCGACAGAAATCAGCCCCAGCATTTT. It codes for CASSPDRNQPQHF.

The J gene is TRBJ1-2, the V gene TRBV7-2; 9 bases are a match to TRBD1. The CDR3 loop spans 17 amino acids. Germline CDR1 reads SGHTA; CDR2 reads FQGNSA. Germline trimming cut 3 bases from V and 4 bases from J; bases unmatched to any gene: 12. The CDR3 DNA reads TGTGCCAGCAGCTTCTCAACGCGGGACAGGGCCCTCTATGGCTACACCTTC. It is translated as CASSFSTRDRALYGYTF. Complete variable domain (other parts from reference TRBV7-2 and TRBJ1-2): GAGVSQSPSNKVTEKGKDVELRCDPISGHTALYWYRQSLGQGLEFLIYFQGNSAPDKSGLPSDRFSAERTGGSVSTLTIQRTQQEDSAVYLCASSFSTRDRALYGYTFGSGTRLTVV.